The T cell receptor beta chain described here comes from a study of blood T cells in healthy people across ages. Each sample yielded at least 6 micrograms of PBMC total RNA. A second PCR of 7 to 11 cycles used a sample-barcoded 5' primer and a J-beta primer mix. TCRdb fed the 5' RACE reads into MiXCR, producing one record per CDR3 protein. The sample yields about 280,000 distinct CDR3 sequences, about 25% seen once. Looked up from germline, CDR1 is SEHNR and CDR2 is FQNEAQ (reference sequence). The CDR3 runs 14 residues. V was shortened by 1 base and J by 5 bases, with 11 bases between the two germline ends. This clonotype has a handful of counts.

The chain carries TRBV7-9 and TRBJ2-5; tentatively, D is TRBD1 (5 bases). The receptor was isolated from a woman aged 70-85 years in good health. Specimen: blood. DNA for the CDR3: TGTGCCAGCAGCTTAGAGGCAGGGCGCGAGACCCAGTACTTC. Translating gives CASSLEAGRETQYF.